The T cell receptor (beta chain) under discussion was sequenced for a study of T cells in Graves' hyperthyroidism and ophthalmopathy. Overall study: Sampling of peripheral blood happened at initial diagnosis, prior to any treatment. Study results and caveats: A median approximately 6.8 months before onset, the model predicted ophthalmopathy.

Amplified TCR beta CDR3 regions came from RNA transcripts. The HTBI primer set was used in a first-round RT-PCR of the TCR CDR3. MiXCR, applied by TCRdb to the multiplex PCR reads, yields one record per CDR3 protein. The sample yields 380,000 or so distinct CDR3 sequences, about a fifth seen once. From germline, CDR1 is SGHRS and CDR2 YFSETQ. V was shortened by 4 bases and J by 0 bases, with 19 bases between the two germline ends. The CDR3 extends over 17 amino acids. This clonotype was seen at least ten times. The target antigen is unknown. Input material: blood. The V and J genes are TRBV5-1 and TRBJ1-1; D is perhaps TRBD1 (6 bases). This TCR was sampled from a woman aged 18-29 years with Graves' hyperthyroidism. In nucleotides, the CDR3 is TGCGCCAGCAGCGCTACAGGGCGTTATTACATGAACACTGAAGCTTTCTTT. This gives the protein CASSATGRYYMNTEAFF.